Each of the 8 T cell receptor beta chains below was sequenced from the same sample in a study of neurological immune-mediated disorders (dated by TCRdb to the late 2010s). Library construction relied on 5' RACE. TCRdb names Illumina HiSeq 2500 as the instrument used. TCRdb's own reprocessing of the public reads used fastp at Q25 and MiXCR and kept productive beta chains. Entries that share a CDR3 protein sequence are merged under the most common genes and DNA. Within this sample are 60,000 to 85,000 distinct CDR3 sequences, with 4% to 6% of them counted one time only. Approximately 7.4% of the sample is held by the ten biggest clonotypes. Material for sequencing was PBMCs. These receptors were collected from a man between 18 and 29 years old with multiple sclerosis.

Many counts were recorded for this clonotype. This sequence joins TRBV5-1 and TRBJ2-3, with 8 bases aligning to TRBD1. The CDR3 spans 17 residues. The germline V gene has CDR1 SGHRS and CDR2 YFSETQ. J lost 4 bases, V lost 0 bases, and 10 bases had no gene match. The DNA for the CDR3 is TGCGCCAGCAGCTTGGGGACAGGGTCTTTGGATGCAGATACGCAGTATTTT. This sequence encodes CASSLGTGSLDADTQYF. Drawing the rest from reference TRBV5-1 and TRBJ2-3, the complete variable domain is KAGVTQTPRYLIKTRGQQVTLSCSPISGHRSVSWYQQTPGQGLQFLFEYFSETQRNKGNFPGRFSGRQFSNSRSEMNVSTLELGDSALYLCASSLGTGSLDADTQYFGPGTRLTVL.

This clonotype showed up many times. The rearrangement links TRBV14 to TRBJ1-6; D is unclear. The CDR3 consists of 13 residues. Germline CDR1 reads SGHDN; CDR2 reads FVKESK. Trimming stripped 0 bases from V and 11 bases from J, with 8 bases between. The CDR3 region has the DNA TGTGCCAGCAGCCAAGATGGGGTTGCACCCCTCCACTTT. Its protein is CASSQDGVAPLHF.

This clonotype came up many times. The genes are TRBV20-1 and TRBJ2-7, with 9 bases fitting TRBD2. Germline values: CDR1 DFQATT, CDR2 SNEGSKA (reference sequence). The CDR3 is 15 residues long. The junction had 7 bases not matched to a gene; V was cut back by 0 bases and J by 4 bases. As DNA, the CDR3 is TGCAGTGCTAGAGATCGTGCGGGGGGGCGGTACGAGCAGTACTTC. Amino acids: CSARDRAGGRYEQYF.

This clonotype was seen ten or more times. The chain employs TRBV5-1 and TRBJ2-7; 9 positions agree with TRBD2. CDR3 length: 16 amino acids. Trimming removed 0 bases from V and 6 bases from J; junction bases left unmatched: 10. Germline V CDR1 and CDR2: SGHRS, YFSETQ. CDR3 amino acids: CASSLDVTSGLREQYF. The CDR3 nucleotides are TGCGCCAGCAGCTTGGATGTGACTAGCGGCCTTCGCGAGCAGTACTTC.

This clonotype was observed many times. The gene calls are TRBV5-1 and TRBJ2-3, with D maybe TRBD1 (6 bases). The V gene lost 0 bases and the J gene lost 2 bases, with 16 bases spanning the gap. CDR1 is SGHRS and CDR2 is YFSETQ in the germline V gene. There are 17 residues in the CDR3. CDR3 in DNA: TGCGCCAGCAGCTTGGCCGTAATAACAGGGTACACAGATACGCAGTATTTT. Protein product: CASSLAVITGYTDTQYF.

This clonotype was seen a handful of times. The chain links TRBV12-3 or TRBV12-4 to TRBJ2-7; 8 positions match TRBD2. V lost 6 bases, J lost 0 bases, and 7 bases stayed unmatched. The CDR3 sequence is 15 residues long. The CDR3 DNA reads TGTGCCAGCAGCCTGCGGGGGGTGAGCTCCTACGAGCAGTACTTC. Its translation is CASSLRGVSSYEQYF.

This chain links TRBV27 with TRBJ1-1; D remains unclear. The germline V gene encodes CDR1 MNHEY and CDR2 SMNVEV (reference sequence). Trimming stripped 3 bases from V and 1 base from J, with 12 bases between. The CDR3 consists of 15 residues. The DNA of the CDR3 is TGTGCCAGCAGTTTGACTACTGGGTCGAACACTGAAGCTTTCTTT. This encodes CASSLTTGSNTEAFF.

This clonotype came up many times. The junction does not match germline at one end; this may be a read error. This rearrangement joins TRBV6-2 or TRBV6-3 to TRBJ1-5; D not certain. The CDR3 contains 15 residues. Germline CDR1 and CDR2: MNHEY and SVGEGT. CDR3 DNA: TGTGCCAGCAGTTACTCGCCCGGGAGCAATCAGCCCCAGAATTTT. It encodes CASSYSPGSNQPQNF.